The following is a TCR beta chain sequence with its context. As yet, its antigen is unknown. TCRdb reprocessed the 5' RACE reads and reports one entry per CDR3 protein, with no DNA. This repertoire includes roughly 320,000 distinct CDR3 sequences. This entry belongs to a study of monozygotic twins with inflammatory bowel disease. Study-wide findings and caveats: Comparison of concordant versus discordant twins revealed no difference in repertoire similarity, possibly due to limited power.

Sequenced input: blood. The source of this sequence is a human donor with ulcerative colitis or Crohn's disease, or a healthy co-twin of an affected twin (not recorded which).

This chain's CDR3 is CASSFHSISYNEQFF. J is TRBJ2-1 and V is TRBV5-1. Germline loops: CDR1 SGHRS, CDR2 YFSETQ. The CDR3 has 15 amino acids.